Below are 14 T cell receptor beta chains sequenced from a single sample in a study of radiotherapy plus CTLA-4 blockade in lung cancer. The method was immunoSEQ multiplex PCR; TCRdb's version includes in-frame clones alone and lacks a portion of them. The repertoire has fewer than 95,000 clones, around 82% of them found once; the top ten carry roughly 0.85%. The specimen comprised peripheral blood, sampled from a patient treated with radiotherapy plus ipilimumab. The receptors come from a human donor with non-small cell lung cancer who had stable disease on radiotherapy plus ipilimumab.

The genes are TRBV5-5 and TRBJ1-5; D unclear. The ends were cut back, 1 base at V and 11 bases at J, with 19 bases in the middle. The CDR3 sequence is 15 residues long. Germline CDR1 reads SGHKS; CDR2 reads YYEKEE (reference sequence). The CDR3 DNA reads TGTGCCAGCAGCTTGAATCGGCAGGATATCGCGGCCCAGCATTTT. This encodes CASSLNRQDIAAQHF.

The chain employs TRBV6-6 and TRBJ2-1; possibly TRBD2 for D (6 bases). The CDR3 has 14 residues. The V end was cut by 0 bases, the J end by 15 bases, with 18 bases between. In germline, CDR1 is MNHNY, CDR2 SVGAGI (reference sequence). CDR3 in DNA: TGTGCCAGCAGTTACTCGTCCGGGAGCCGGTTCCTGTTCTTC. This encodes CASSYSSGSRFLFF.

This clone has only a few counts. J is TRBJ1-3 and V is TRBV28; weak D call: TRBD1 (6 bases). V was clipped by 2 bases and J by 3 bases, with 8 bases between them. The CDR3 runs to 14 residues. Germline assignment: CDR1 MDHEN and CDR2 SYDVKM. CDR3 amino acids: CASSLGGRGNTIYF. The DNA for the CDR3 is TGTGCCAGCAGTTTAGGGGGCCGTGGAAACACCATATATTTT.

The CDR3: CASSVGEGRANYGYTF. CDR3 DNA: TGTGCCAGCAGCGTAGGGGAGGGTAGAGCTAACTATGGCTACACCTTC. V gene TRBV9 combines with J gene TRBJ1-2; D gene unclear. There are 16 residues in the CDR3. The germline V gene has CDR1 SGDLS and CDR2 YYNGEE. The V end was cut by 0 bases, the J end by 0 bases, with 12 bases between. The full variable domain, in which reference TRBV9 and TRBJ1-2 provide the parts outside the CDR3, is DSGVTQTPKHLITATGQRVTLRCSPRSGDLSVYWYQQSLDQGLQFLIQYYNGEERAKGNILERFSAQQFPDLHSELNLSSLELGDSALYFCASSVGEGRANYGYTFGSGTRLTVV.

The V gene is TRBV5-4, the J gene TRBJ2-5; TRBD2 matches at 8 bases. Germline V gene sequence: CDR1 SGHNT, CDR2 YYREEE (reference sequence). This CDR3 region has 15 residues. J lost 3 bases, V lost 3 bases, and 7 bases had no gene match. CDR3 in amino acids: CASSYGGAGEETQYF. CDR3 in DNA: TGTGCCAGCAGCTACGGGGGGGCCGGAGAAGAGACCCAGTACTTC.

This clone has a handful of counts. V and J are TRBV19 and TRBJ2-2, with TRBD1 identical over 7 bases. The CDR3 consists of 14 residues. Germline V CDR1 and CDR2: LNHDA, SQIVND (reference sequence). Trimming removed 5 bases from V and 7 bases from J; junction bases left unmatched: 7. The CDR3: CASSVDRVGGELFF. For the CDR3, the DNA is TGTGCCAGTAGTGTCGACAGGGTCGGCGGGGAGCTGTTTTTT.

This clone appeared once. This chain connects TRBV14 to TRBJ1-1; 10 positions agree with TRBD1. This CDR3 contains 15 residues. Per germline, CDR1 SGHDN and CDR2 FVKESK. J lost 4 bases, V lost 1 base, and 3 bases had no gene match. CDR3 bases: TGTGCCAGCAGCCAAGGGGGACAGGGGAGCACTGAAGCTTTCTTT. Translation: CASSQGGQGSTEAFF. Full variable domain (outside the CDR3, taken from reference TRBV14 and TRBJ1-1): EAGVTQFPSHSVIEKGQTVTLRCDPISGHDNLYWYRRVMGKEIKFLLHFVKESKQDESGMPNNRFLAERTGGTYSTLKVQPAELEDSGVYFCASSQGGQGSTEAFFGQGTRLTVV.

The genes are TRBV7-2 and TRBJ2-2, with a possible D match to TRBD1 (5 bases). Trimming left V 1 base short and J 3 bases short, with 15 bases between. Germline CDR1 SGHTA, CDR2 FQGNSA. The CDR3 spans 17 residues. CDR3 sequence: CASSLEITTVDTGELFF. The CDR3 nucleotides read TGTGCCAGCAGCTTAGAAATTACGACAGTCGACACCGGGGAGCTGTTTTTT. Based on the CDR3 plus reference TRBV7-2 and TRBJ2-2, the full variable domain is GAGVSQSPSNKVTEKGKDVELRCDPISGHTALYWYRQSLGQGLEFLIYFQGNSAPDKSGLPSDRFSAERTGGSVSTLTIQRTQQEDSAVYLCASSLEITTVDTGELFFGEGSRLTVL.

The chain has TRBV9 and TRBJ2-1, with a tentative D call TRBD2 (5 bases). The ends were cut back, 0 bases at V and 6 bases at J, with 10 bases in the middle. Per germline, CDR1 SGDLS and CDR2 YYNGEE. The CDR3 loop spans 14 amino acids. In DNA form, the CDR3 reads TGTGCCAGCAGCGTAGCTAGCAAGGCCAATGAGCAGTTCTTC. This codes for CASSVASKANEQFF.

V gene TRBV28 combines with J gene TRBJ1-2; 9 bases match TRBD1. The CDR3 consists of 13 residues. The J segment lost 4 bases and the V segment lost 7 bases, leaving 4 bases of the junction unmatched. Germline CDR1 MDHEN, CDR2 SYDVKM. CDR3 nucleotides: TGTGCCAGCATCTTGGACAGGGGCTATGGCTACACCTTC. Its translation: CASILDRGYGYTF.

The chain is built from TRBV19 and TRBJ2-2; unclear D gene. Germline CDR1 reads LNHDA; CDR2 reads SQIVND (reference sequence). There are 12 residues in the CDR3. Trimming cost V 2 bases and J 5 bases, with 3 bases left between them. DNA for the CDR3: TGTGCCAGTAGTATATTAACCGGGGAGCTGTTTTTT. It encodes CASSILTGELFF.

V usage is TRBV18 and J usage is TRBJ2-1, with D hard to call. Trimming stripped 5 bases from V and 4 bases from J, with 12 bases between. CDR3 length: 14 residues. In germline, CDR1 is KGHSH, CDR2 LQKENI. CDR3: CASSGDWGYNEQFF. For the CDR3, the DNA is TGTGCCAGCTCAGGGGATTGGGGATACAATGAGCAGTTCTTC.

This rearrangement joins TRBV28 to TRBJ2-7, with D tentatively TRBD1 (5 bases). The germline gives CDR1 MDHEN, CDR2 SYDVKM. The V end was cut by 5 bases, the J end by 7 bases, with 12 bases between. The CDR3 totals 12 residues. This CDR3 is CASSPRRGEQYF. Here the CDR3 DNA reads TGTGCCAGCAGTCCCCGTAGGGGTGAGCAGTACTTC.

This chain uses TRBV2 with TRBJ2-7, with TRBD2 as a possible D gene (5 bases). V was clipped by 6 bases and J by 0 bases, with 6 bases between them. The CDR3 covers 12 residues. Germline V CDR1 and CDR2: SNHLY, FYNNEI. In DNA, the CDR3 is TGTGCCAGCAGCCTAGCCTCCTACGAGCAGTACTTC. Translating it yields CASSLASYEQYF.